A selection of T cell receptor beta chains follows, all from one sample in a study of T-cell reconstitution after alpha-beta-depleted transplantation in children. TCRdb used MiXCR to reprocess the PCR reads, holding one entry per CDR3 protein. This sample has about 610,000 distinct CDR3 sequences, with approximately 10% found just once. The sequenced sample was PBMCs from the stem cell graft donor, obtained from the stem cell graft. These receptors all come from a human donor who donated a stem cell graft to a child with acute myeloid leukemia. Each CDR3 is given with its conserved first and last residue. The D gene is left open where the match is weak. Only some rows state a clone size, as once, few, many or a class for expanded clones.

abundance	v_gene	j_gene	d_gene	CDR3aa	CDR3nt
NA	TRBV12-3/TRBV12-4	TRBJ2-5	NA	CASSPSREYQETQYF	TGTGCCAGCAGCCCAAGCAGAGAGTACCAAGAGACCCAGTACTTC
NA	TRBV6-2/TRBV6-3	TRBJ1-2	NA	CASSPASRGSYGYTF	TGTGCCAGCAGCCCAGCTAGTAGAGGGTCTTATGGCTACACCTTC
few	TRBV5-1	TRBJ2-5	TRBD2	CASSQSGRGETQYF	TGCGCCAGCAGTCAGAGCGGGAGAGGAGAGACCCAGTACTTC
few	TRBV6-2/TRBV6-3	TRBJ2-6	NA	CASRKDSSGANVLTF	TGTGCCAGCAGAAAAGACAGTTCTGGGGCCAACGTCCTGACTTTC
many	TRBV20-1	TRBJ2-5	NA	CSVGFGETQYF	TGCAGTGTGGGGTTCGGGGAGACCCAGTACTTC
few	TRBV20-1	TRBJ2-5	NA	CSARAGYQETQYF	TGCAGTGCTAGAGCAGGCTACCAAGAGACCCAGTACTTC
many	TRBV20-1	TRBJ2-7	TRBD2	CSARKSGSAYEQYF	TGCAGTGCTAGGAAGAGCGGGAGTGCCTACGAGCAGTACTTC
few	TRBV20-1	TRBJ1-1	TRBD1	CSAYRDRVVTEAFF	TGCAGTGCTTACCGGGACAGGGTGGTCACTGAAGCTTTCTTT
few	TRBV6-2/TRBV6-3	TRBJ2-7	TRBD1	CASSYPDRFSYEQYF	TGTGCCAGCAGTTACCCGGACAGGTTCTCCTACGAGCAGTACTTC
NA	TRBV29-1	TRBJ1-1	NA	CSVVNPGRENTEAFF	TGCAGCGTTGTTAACCCGGGACGGGAGAACACTGAAGCTTTCTTT
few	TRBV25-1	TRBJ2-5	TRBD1	CASSGKTGMKTQYF	TGTGCCAGCAGTGGCAAGACAGGGATGAAGACCCAGTACTTC
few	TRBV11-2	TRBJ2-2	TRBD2	CASSLVLGWGTSQGNTGELFF	TGTGCCAGCAGCTTAGTGTTGGGATGGGGGACTAGCCAAGGGAACACCGGGGAGCTGTTTTTT
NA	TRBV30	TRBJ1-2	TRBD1	CAWTTGNNYGYTF	TGTGCCTGGACGACAGGGAATAACTATGGCTACACCTTC
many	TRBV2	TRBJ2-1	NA	CASRLTGPKWKFF	TGTGCCAGCAGATTGACAGGCCCCAAATGGAAGTTCTTC
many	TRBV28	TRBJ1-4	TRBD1	CASSLKETGIFWTNEKLFF	TGTGCCAGCAGTTTAAAGGAGACAGGGATTTTTTGGACTAATGAAAAACTGTTTTTT
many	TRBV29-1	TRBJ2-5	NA	CSVGGSPETQYF	TGCAGCGTTGGGGGGTCCCCGGAGACCCAGTACTTC
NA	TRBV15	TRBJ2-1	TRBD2	CATSRGLALSSYNEQFF	TGTGCCACCAGCAGAGGACTAGCGCTGAGCTCCTACAATGAGCAGTTCTTC
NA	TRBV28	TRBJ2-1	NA	CASSSSINEQFF	TGTGCCAGCAGTTCCTCCATCAATGAGCAGTTCTTC
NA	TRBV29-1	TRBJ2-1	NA	CSVEDRGGTNEQFF	TGCAGCGTTGAAGATCGCGGCGGGACCAATGAGCAGTTCTTC
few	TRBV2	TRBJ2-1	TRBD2	CASRREPSGSSNEQFF	TGTGCCAGCAGGAGGGAGCCTAGCGGGAGCTCGAATGAGCAGTTCTTC
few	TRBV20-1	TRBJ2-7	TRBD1	CSAGYRQGAIDEQYF	TGCAGTGCTGGATATCGACAGGGGGCTATCGACGAGCAGTACTTC
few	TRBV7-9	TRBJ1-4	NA	CASSLVGSGEKLFF	TGTGCCAGCAGCTTAGTTGGGTCCGGGGAAAAACTGTTTTTT
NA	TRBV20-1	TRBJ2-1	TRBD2	CSAKDPGLVSGRNRNEQFF	TGCAGTGCCAAAGATCCGGGGTTGGTGAGCGGGAGGAATCGCAATGAGCAGTTCTTC
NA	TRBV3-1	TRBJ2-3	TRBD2	CASRQAGVDTQYF	TGTGCCAGCAGACAAGCGGGAGTGGATACGCAGTATTTT
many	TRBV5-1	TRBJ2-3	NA	CASSRPGTDTQYF	TGCGCCAGCAGCCGCCCAGGCACAGATACGCAGTATTTT
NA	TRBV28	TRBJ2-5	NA	CASGVRVIETQYF	TGTGCCAGCGGAGTTAGGGTGATTGAGACCCAGTACTTC
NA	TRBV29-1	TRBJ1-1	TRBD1	CSVGPTGGLTEAFF	TGCAGCGTTGGACCCACAGGGGGCCTAACTGAAGCTTTCTTT
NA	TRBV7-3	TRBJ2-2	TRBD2	CASSLMSSGNTGELFF	TGTGCCAGCAGCTTAATGTCTAGCGGGAACACCGGGGAGCTGTTTTTT
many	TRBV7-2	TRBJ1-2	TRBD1	CASSLVGQNYGYTF	TGTGCCAGCAGCTTAGTGGGACAGAACTATGGCTACACCTTC